The following is a T cell receptor (beta chain) sequence with its context. What it binds is not known. With no exceptions, donors were healthy Caucasians. The germline V and J ends were trimmed by 3 bases and 2 bases, with 4 bases remaining between them. CDR1 DFQATT and CDR2 SNEGSKA come from the germline V gene (reference sequence). This CDR3 region has 12 residues. The data were obtained in a study of identical twins. TCRdb independently ran MiXCR on the 5' RACE reads; one entry per CDR3 protein. The repertoire consists of 400,000 to 600,000 distinct CDR3 sequences, with 20% to 25% occurring once and the leading ten covering roughly 0.5%. The study's findings and limits: Abundant beta clonotypes from cord blood bore fewer insertions; memory repertoires lacked this pattern. Modelling underestimated the level of out-of-frame TCR alpha sharing observed in monozygotic twins.

These data were also reused for a study on yellow fever vaccine responses in identical twins.

This sequence was found in a woman under 30 in good health. Sequenced input: CD4+ T cells sorted from blood. The chain combines TRBV20-1 with TRBJ2-2; D remains ambiguous. CDR3 nucleotides: TGCAGTGCTAGGGATAACACCGGGGAGCTGTTTTTT. Its translation: CSARDNTGELFF.